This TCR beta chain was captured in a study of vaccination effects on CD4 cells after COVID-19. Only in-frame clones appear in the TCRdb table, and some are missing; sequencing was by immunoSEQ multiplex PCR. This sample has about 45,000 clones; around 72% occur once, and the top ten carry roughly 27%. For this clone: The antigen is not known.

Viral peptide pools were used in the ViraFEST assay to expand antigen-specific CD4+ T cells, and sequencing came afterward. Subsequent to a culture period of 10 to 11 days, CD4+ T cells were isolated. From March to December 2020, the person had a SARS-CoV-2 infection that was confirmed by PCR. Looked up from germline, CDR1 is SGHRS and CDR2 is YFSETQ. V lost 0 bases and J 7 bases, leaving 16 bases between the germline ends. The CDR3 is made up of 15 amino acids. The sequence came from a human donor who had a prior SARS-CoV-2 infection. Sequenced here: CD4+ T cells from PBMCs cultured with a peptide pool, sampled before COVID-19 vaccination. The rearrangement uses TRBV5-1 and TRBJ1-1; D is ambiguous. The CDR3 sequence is CASSLGRPSGSEAFF. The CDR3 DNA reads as TGCGCCAGCAGCTTGGGACGTCCGTCGGGGAGTGAAGCTTTCTTT.